The 6 T cell receptor beta chains below come from one sample, sequenced in a study of T-cell reconstitution after alpha-beta-depleted transplantation in children. Preparation of the TCRbeta library involved a method that used unique molecular identifiers. MiXCR was run by TCRdb on the PCR reads, yielding one entry per CDR3 protein. The data contain 440,000 or so distinct CDR3 sequences, approximately 42% of them singletons. The specimen comprised PBMCs, sampled before TCRalphabeta/CD19-depleted stem cell transplant. The receptors shown here come from a girl aged 2-9 years with aplastic anemia, due to receive a stem cell transplant.

The count of this clonotype is one. CDR3 in DNA: TGCGCCAGCAGCCAGGACAGGGGGAACGGCTATGGCTACACCTTC. It translates to CASSQDRGNGYGYTF. The chain employs TRBV4-1 and TRBJ1-2; 10 bases line up with TRBD1. Germline-derived CDR1 and CDR2 are MGHRA and YSYEKL. Trimming took 3 bases from V and 4 from J; bases not matched to a gene: 5. The CDR3 contains 15 residues.

This clonotype was observed a single time. The V gene is TRBV7-9, the J gene TRBJ1-4; a weak D match, TRBD1 (5 bases). This CDR3 comprises 15 residues. CDR1 is SEHNR, CDR2 FQNEAQ, per germline (reference sequence). Trimming cost V 5 bases and J 6 bases, with 16 bases left between them. As DNA, the CDR3 is TGTGCCAGCAGCGCGCAGGGTGTTCTTCATGAAAAACTGTTTTTT. As protein: CASSAQGVLHEKLFF.

The chain joins TRBV7-9 to TRBJ2-3; D gene uncertain. The CDR3 sequence is 17 residues long. V lost 5 bases and J lost 6, with 24 bases in between. Germline assignment: CDR1 SEHNR and CDR2 FQNEAQ (reference sequence). CDR3 in amino acids: CASSTHLRAGSGDTQYF. The CDR3 nucleotides are TGTGCCAGCAGCACACATCTCCGCGCAGGTTCGGGTGATACGCAGTATTTT.

The chain has TRBV30 and TRBJ2-7; tentatively, D is TRBD1 (6 bases). The CDR3 loop spans 15 amino acids. Trimming took 3 bases from V and 2 from J, leaving 17 bases between them. Germline lookup yields CDR1 GTSNPN and CDR2 SVGIG (reference sequence). Here the CDR3 DNA reads TGTGCCTGGAGCGTGTTGGGGGCGACCCCCTACGAGCAGTACTTC. Translated, it gives CAWSVLGATPYEQYF.

The V call is TRBV29-1, the J call TRBJ2-1; D remains unclear. Trimming took 5 bases from V and 3 from J, leaving 8 bases between them. CDR1 SQVTM and CDR2 ANQGSEA come from the germline V gene. This CDR3 comprises 12 residues. In DNA, the CDR3 is TGCAGCGTTCGAGCAGACTACAATGAGCAGTTCTTC. Its protein product is CSVRADYNEQFF.

This chain joins TRBV3-1 and TRBJ2-7; 8 positions match TRBD2. Looked up from germline, CDR1 is LGHDT and CDR2 is YNNKEL (reference sequence). There are 13 residues in the CDR3. The ends lost 3 bases at V and 4 bases at J; junction bases unmatched: 2. The CDR3 sequence is CASSQRLAYEQYF. The CDR3 DNA reads TGTGCCAGCAGCCAGAGACTAGCGTACGAGCAGTACTTC.